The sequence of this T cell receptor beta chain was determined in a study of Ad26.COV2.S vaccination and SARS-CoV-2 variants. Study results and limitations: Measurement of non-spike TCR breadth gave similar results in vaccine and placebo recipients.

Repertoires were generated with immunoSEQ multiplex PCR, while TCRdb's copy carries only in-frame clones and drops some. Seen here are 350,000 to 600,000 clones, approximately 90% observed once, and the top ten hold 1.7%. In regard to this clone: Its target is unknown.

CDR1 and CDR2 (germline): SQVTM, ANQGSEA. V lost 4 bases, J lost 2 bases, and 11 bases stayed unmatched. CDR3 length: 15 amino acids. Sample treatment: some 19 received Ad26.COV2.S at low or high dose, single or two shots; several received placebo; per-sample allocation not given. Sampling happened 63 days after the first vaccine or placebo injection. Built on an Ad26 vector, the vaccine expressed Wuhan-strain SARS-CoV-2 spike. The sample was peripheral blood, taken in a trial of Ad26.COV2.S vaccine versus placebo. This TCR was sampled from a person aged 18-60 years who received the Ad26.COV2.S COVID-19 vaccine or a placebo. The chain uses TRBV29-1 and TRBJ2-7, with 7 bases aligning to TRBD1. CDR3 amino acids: CSVAVRQGVPYEQYF. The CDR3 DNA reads TGCAGCGTTGCGGTTCGTCAGGGGGTCCCCTACGAGCAGTACTTC.